The 5 T cell receptor beta chains reported below all come from one sample, sequenced in a study of T cell repertoires in cytomegalovirus infection. TCRdb fed the reads into MiXCR, producing one record per CDR3 protein. Of around 230,000 distinct CDR3 sequences listed, approximately 7% were seen once; the top ten hold about 6%. Specimen: PBMCs. The receptor source for this set is a human donor in good health (CMV status not recorded). Some clones in this sample may be carry-over from other donors' samples.

Many counts were recorded for this clonotype. The rearrangement uses TRBV7-8 and TRBJ2-2, with 8 bases fitting TRBD1. This CDR3 comprises 15 residues. J gave up 6 bases and V 8 bases, and 11 bases lay outside the gene matches. Per the germline V gene, CDR1 is SGHVS and CDR2 is FQNEAQ. CDR3 residues: CASGSRDRIPGELFF. Here the CDR3 DNA reads TGTGCCAGCGGATCACGGGACAGGATCCCCGGGGAGCTGTTTTTT.

The table lists this clonotype with many counts. V is TRBV5-1 and J is TRBJ2-7; D perhaps matches TRBD2 (5 bases). Trimming stripped 3 bases from V and 1 base from J, with 17 bases between. Germline CDR1 is SGHRS and CDR2 is YFSETQ. The CDR3 runs 16 residues. The CDR3 region is CASSSPGEGGSYEQYF. The CDR3 DNA is TGCGCCAGCAGCTCTCCGGGTGAGGGCGGTTCCTACGAGCAGTACTTC.

This clonotype was observed at least ten times. The chain uses TRBV4-2 and TRBJ2-5; D is ambiguous. This CDR3 has 15 residues. CDR1 and CDR2 (germline): LGHNA, YNFKEQ. V was trimmed by 1 base and J by 5 bases, leaving 14 bases between them. CDR3 protein: CASSQAESPAETQYF. CDR3 DNA sequence: TGTGCCAGCAGCCAAGCCGAATCCCCGGCGGAGACCCAGTACTTC.

The sample holds many counts of this clonotype. V and J are TRBV7-9 and TRBJ1-5, with a possible D match to TRBD1 (5 bases). Germline V lookup: CDR1 SEHNR, CDR2 FQNEAQ (reference sequence). V lost 2 bases and J 6 bases, leaving 14 bases between the germline ends. The CDR3 loop spans 15 amino acids. The CDR3 DNA follows: TGTGCCAGCAGCTTAAGTGACAGACCCCGTCAGCCCCAGCATTTT. Its protein product is CASSLSDRPRQPQHF.

Many counts were recorded for this clonotype. V usage is TRBV9 and J usage is TRBJ2-5; 9 nucleotides align to TRBD2. Germline V CDR1 and CDR2: SGDLS, YYNGEE. The CDR3 totals 15 residues. J was trimmed by 5 bases and V by 4 bases; bases with no gene match: 9. CDR3 sequence: CASSPPGGGAETQYF. For the CDR3, the DNA is TGTGCCAGCAGCCCCCCGGGCGGGGGGGCCGAGACCCAGTACTTC.